These 20 T cell receptor beta chains share one sample of origin, sequenced in a study of cytomegalovirus exposure and HLA in healthy donors. The study ran its PCR with 60 Vbeta and 13 Jbeta primers. TCRdb's copy holds only in-frame clones and misses some; the assay was immunoSEQ multiplex PCR. Here the sample spans around 110,000 clones, approximately 70% being singletons. The material sequenced was PBMCs. All receptors derive from a man aged 18 to 35 in good health and CMV-seronegative.

The rearrangement joins TRBV6-5 to TRBJ2-5, with TRBD2 matching over 11 bases. CDR1 is MNHEY, CDR2 SVGAGI, per germline. V gave up 6 bases and J gave up 5 bases; unmatched junction bases: 8. The CDR3 covers 15 residues. In DNA, the CDR3 is TGTGCCAGCAGGCCCCTAGCGGGGGGCCCCGAGACCCAGTACTTC. It is translated as CASRPLAGGPETQYF.

The gene calls are TRBV5-1 and TRBJ2-5; maybe TRBD1 (7 bases). The ends were cut back, 0 bases at V and 1 base at J, with 10 bases in the middle. Germline CDR1 is SGHRS and CDR2 is YFSETQ. The CDR3 runs to 15 residues. CDR3 region: CASSLDRGGQETQYF. As DNA, the CDR3 is TGCGCCAGCAGCTTGGACAGGGGAGGCCAAGAGACCCAGTACTTC.

This chain uses TRBV7-6 with TRBJ1-3; D possibly corresponds to TRBD1 (5 bases). Germline CDR1 reads SGHVS; CDR2 reads FNYEAQ. The CDR3 loop spans 14 amino acids. V lost 4 bases to trimming and J lost 14 bases, with 21 bases between them. The CDR3 nucleotides are TGTGCCAGCAGCTATCTCCGGGACTCCAGGGCTCTATATTTT. Translated: CASSYLRDSRALYF.

The rearrangement joins TRBV28 to TRBJ1-6, with D possibly TRBD1 on 5 matching bases. The CDR3 is 15 amino acids. Germline V lookup: CDR1 MDHEN, CDR2 SYDVKM. The V end lost 2 bases, the J end lost 9 bases, and 14 bases lay between the germline ends. This CDR3 is CASSLQGVRASPLHF. CDR3 sequence (DNA): TGTGCCAGCAGTTTACAAGGGGTCCGGGCTTCACCCCTCCACTTT.

This chain uses TRBV6-1 with TRBJ2-7, with TRBD2 as a possible D gene (6 bases). V was shortened by 11 bases and J by 2 bases, with 13 bases between the two germline ends. This CDR3 comprises 12 residues. In germline, CDR1 is MNHNS, CDR2 SASEGT. In DNA, the CDR3 is TGTGCCGCCGGTGGGGGGACCTACGAGCAGTACTTC. Translation gives CAAGGGTYEQYF.

The chain links TRBV28 to TRBJ2-5, with a tentative D call TRBD2 (6 bases). This CDR3 has 15 amino acids. Per the germline V gene, CDR1 is MDHEN and CDR2 is SYDVKM. V lost 5 bases and J lost 5, with 18 bases in between. The CDR3, as DNA: TGTGCCAGCAGTCCCCGCAGACTAGTATTGGAGACCCAGTACTTC. This sequence encodes CASSPRRLVLETQYF.

V and J are TRBV5-1 and TRBJ2-5; D is uncertain. The V end lost 2 bases, the J end lost 5 bases, and 4 bases lay between the germline ends. In germline, CDR1 is SGHRS, CDR2 YFSETQ. This CDR3 comprises 11 residues. The CDR3 loop reads CASSFQETQYF. In DNA, the CDR3 is TGCGCCAGCAGCTTCCAGGAGACCCAGTACTTC.

This chain connects TRBV28 to TRBJ2-5; D unresolved. The germline V gene encodes CDR1 MDHEN and CDR2 SYDVKM. This CDR3 has 14 amino acids. Trimming took 5 bases from V and 2 from J, leaving 12 bases between them. In DNA form, the CDR3 reads TGTGCCAGCAGTCCCCCCCAACAGCAAGAGACCCAGTACTTC. Its translation: CASSPPQQQETQYF.

The genes are TRBV6-5 and TRBJ2-1; TRBD2 matches at 12 bases. Germline-derived CDR1 and CDR2 are MNHEY and SVGAGI. V gave up 0 bases and J gave up 5 bases; unmatched junction bases: 2. The CDR3 extends over 16 amino acids. CDR3 sequence reads: CASSYSPSGGDNEQFF. CDR3 nucleotide sequence: TGTGCCAGCAGTTACTCCCCTAGCGGGGGGGACAATGAGCAGTTCTTC.

The chain recombines TRBV7-9 with TRBJ2-3; D is possibly TRBD2 (5 bases). The CDR3 spans 14 residues. The germline gives CDR1 SEHNR, CDR2 FQNEAQ (reference sequence). The V and J ends lost 4 bases and 5 bases respectively, with 13 bases between them. The CDR3 here is CASSSGLRRDTQYF. CDR3 bases: TGTGCCAGCAGCTCCGGACTCAGACGAGATACGCAGTATTTT.

The rearrangement joins TRBV6-1 to TRBJ1-2, with D unresolved. The CDR3 length is 11 residues. Germline assignment: CDR1 MNHNS and CDR2 SASEGT. The V end lost 6 bases, the J end lost 8 bases, and 10 bases lay between the germline ends. The CDR3 region is CASSLRRGYTF. The CDR3 DNA reads TGTGCCAGCAGCCTTCGGAGGGGCTACACCTTC.

This clone appeared a few times. The chain recombines TRBV7-7 with TRBJ2-7, with 7 bases identical to TRBD2. Germline V gene lookup returns CDR1 SSHAT and CDR2 FNYEAQ (reference sequence). The CDR3 runs 14 residues. Trimming removed 5 bases from V and 3 bases from J; junction bases left unmatched: 7. DNA for the CDR3: TGTGCCAGCAGCCGGGCAGCGGGGTACTACGAGCAGTACTTC. Translation gives CASSRAAGYYEQYF.

This clone was counted only a few times. The rearrangement joins TRBV7-9 to TRBJ2-7; TRBD1 agrees at 9 bases. After removal of 6 bases from V and 1 base from J, the junction contained 16 bases not matched to a gene. The length of the CDR3 is 18 residues. In germline, CDR1 is SEHNR, CDR2 FQNEAQ (reference sequence). CDR3 coding DNA: TGTGCCAGCAGAGCGTTTGGGACAGGGTGGCGGGAGTCCTACGAGCAGTACTTC. Its translation is CASRAFGTGWRESYEQYF.

V gene TRBV6-4 combines with J gene TRBJ2-1; 8 bases fit TRBD2. There are 15 residues in the CDR3. The germline V gene encodes CDR1 MRHNA and CDR2 SNTAGT. After removal of 2 bases from V and 8 bases from J, the junction contained 8 bases not matched to a gene. CDR3 protein: CASSDKAGVRDEQFF. For the CDR3, the DNA is TGTGCCAGCAGTGACAAAGCGGGAGTAAGGGATGAGCAGTTCTTC.

V usage is TRBV7-8 and J usage is TRBJ1-2; possible D gene TRBD1, 5 bases. CDR3 length equals 12 residues. Germline V CDR1 and CDR2: SGHVS, FQNEAQ. V lost 8 bases to trimming and J lost 3 bases, with 10 bases between them. The chain's CDR3 is CASWGRDYGYTF. As DNA, the CDR3 is TGTGCCAGCTGGGGCAGAGACTATGGCTACACCTTC. Looking up the rest from reference TRBV7-8 and TRBJ1-2 gives the full variable domain: GAGVSQSPRYKVAKRGQDVALRCDPISGHVSLFWYQQALGQGPEFLTYFQNEAQLDKSGLPSDRFFAERPEGSVSTLKIQRTQQEDSAVYLCASWGRDYGYTFGSGTRLTVV.

V gene TRBV6-5 combines with J gene TRBJ2-7; a possible D gene is TRBD2 (6 bases). Germline V gene lookup returns CDR1 MNHEY and CDR2 SVGAGI. The CDR3 has 13 amino acids. Trimming removed 10 bases from V and 3 bases from J, with 16 bases in between. The DNA of the CDR3 is TGTGCCACCCGCCGGGACGGGGGCTACGAGCAGTACTTC. Protein sequence: CATRRDGGYEQYF.

J is TRBJ2-1 and V is TRBV7-7, with 13 bases that match TRBD2. Germline CDR1 is SSHAT and CDR2 is FNYEAQ (reference sequence). J was trimmed by 6 bases and V by 3 bases; bases with no gene match: 2. CDR3 size: 15 residues. The CDR3 region has the DNA TGTGCCAGCAGCTTTACTAGCGGGGGGGCCAATGAGCAGTTCTTC. Encoded protein: CASSFTSGGANEQFF.

Only one count was recorded for this clone. The V call is TRBV9, the J call TRBJ2-7; 9 nucleotides match TRBD2. The CDR3 contains 16 residues. From germline, CDR1 is SGDLS and CDR2 YYNGEE. Losses at the gene ends were 6 bases for V and 6 bases for J; bases not matched to a gene: 16. CDR3: CASTHVLEREDPEQYF. The CDR3 nucleotides read TGTGCCAGCACCCACGTTCTGGAGCGGGAGGATCCCGAGCAGTACTTC.

V usage is TRBV6-9 and J usage is TRBJ1-5, with 7 bases lining up with TRBD1. J gave up 0 bases and V 7 bases, and 12 bases lay outside the gene matches. The V gene's germline CDR1 is MNHGY and CDR2 SVAAGI. This CDR3 comprises 17 residues. The DNA for the CDR3 is TGTGCCAGCACGGCAGGGGGTTCGTATGATAGCAATCAGCCCCAGCATTTT. It encodes CASTAGGSYDSNQPQHF.

The chain couples TRBV6-5 to TRBJ2-7, with a weak D call TRBD1 (5 bases). CDR3 size: 15 residues. Germline loops: CDR1 MNHEY, CDR2 SVGAGI. V was pared by 0 bases and J by 2 bases, with 11 bases between. The CDR3 region is CASSYSRQSAYEQYF. CDR3 nucleotides: TGTGCCAGCAGTTACTCGAGACAGTCCGCCTACGAGCAGTACTTC.